This T cell receptor beta chain was sequenced during a study of shared clonotypes between healthy human individuals. Points from the study as a whole: Rarefaction gave evidence that sorted-subset sequencing remained incomplete despite large depth.

All donors were healthy HIV-negative adults lacking recent acute infections or vaccinations. To note about this clone: Its antigen is still unknown.

Germline assignment: CDR1 LGHNA and CDR2 YSLEER. CDR3 length equals 17 residues. Trimming removed 2 bases from V and 6 bases from J; junction bases left unmatched: 15. Libraries were prepared by immunoSEQ multiplex PCR; TCRdb keeps only in-frame clonotypes and omits some of them. The sample yields 2 million to 2.5 million clones, about 92% seen once. This chain links TRBV4-3 with TRBJ2-7; the match to TRBD2 covers 8 bases. The sequenced sample was naive CD4+ T cells from PBMCs. Subset reported: CD45RA+ positively selected. The source is a man aged 18 to 30 in good health. Some clones in this sample may be carry-over from other donors' samples. The CDR3 protein is CASSQYFSGSVLGEQYF. Here the CDR3 DNA reads TGCGCCAGCAGCCAATACTTCAGCGGGAGCGTCCTGGGCGAGCAGTACTTC.